This T cell receptor beta chain was recovered during a study of beta chain features in type 1 diabetes. Across the whole study: Examined across all samples were about 110,000,000 sorted cells.

Study conclusions and caveats: Relative to healthy donors, patients appeared to have naive, central memory and Treg TCRB repertoires that were more similar. All four CD4+ subsets of Type 1 diabetes patients contained TCRB CDR3s that were moderately but significantly shorter.

Trimming removed 2 bases from V and 6 bases from J, with 17 bases in between. Germline V CDR1 and CDR2: MDHEN, SYDVKM. CDR3 size: 15 residues. Expressed TCRB transcripts were sequenced, since all the RNA that had been isolated was reverse transcribed. Using immunoSEQ multiplex PCR, the repertoire was profiled, and TCRdb retains in-frame clones only, with some absent. The sample records some 350,000 clones, approximately 15% being singletons. A note on this clone: Its antigen is unidentified.

This TCR derives from a woman aged 18 to 35 with type 1 diabetes. The chain combines TRBV28 with TRBJ2-7; a possible D gene is TRBD1 (7 bases). Material for sequencing was naive CD4+ T cells from blood. In DNA, the CDR3 is TGTGCCAGCAGTTTAGGAGACAGGGCGCGGGGCGAGCAGTACTTC. This encodes CASSLGDRARGEQYF.